Presented here are 4 T cell receptor beta chains from one specimen sequenced in a study of blood T cell repertoires in COVID-19 (dated by TCRdb to about 2020). Library preparation was by the immunoSEQ multiplex PCR assay. What TCRdb holds here is the immuneACCESS table cut down to in-frame rearrangements. Part of the clones is not present; checked against another copy, under half of the missing clones reflect an unresolved V gene, and the others are unexplained. Here the sample has under 60,000 clones; roughly 90% occur a single time. The ten largest clones capture about 4% of the sample. The sequencing input was peripheral blood. These receptors were taken from a man aged 45-65 years with acute or convalescent COVID-19.

A word on this clone: Relative to the germline gene, one junction end is altered; a read error may explain this. The chain couples TRBV27 to TRBJ2-5, with D maybe TRBD1 (6 bases). The CDR3 covers 12 residues. Per the germline V gene, CDR1 is MNHEY and CDR2 is SMNVEV (reference sequence). CDR3 sequence (DNA): TGTGCCAGCAGTTTATTCAGGGGCGAAAAACACTTC. Amino acid sequence: CASSLFRGEKHF.

The V and J genes are TRBV7-6 and TRBJ2-1, with 7 bases identical to TRBD1. Germline trimming cut 2 bases from V and 0 bases from J; bases unmatched to any gene: 10. The germline gives CDR1 SGHVS, CDR2 FNYEAQ. There are 18 residues in the CDR3. CDR3 loop: CASSLNPGQQSSYNEQFF. The CDR3 bases are TGTGCCAGCAGCTTAAACCCGGGACAGCAGAGCTCCTACAATGAGCAGTTCTTC.

V usage is TRBV11-3 and J usage is TRBJ2-1, with D unclear. Trimming removed 6 bases from V and 0 bases from J, with 12 bases in between. CDR1 is SGHNT, CDR2 YENEEA, per germline. CDR3 length: 15 residues. In DNA, the CDR3 is TGTGCCAGCAGTATAACTGGTAGCTCCTACAATGAGCAGTTCTTC. It yields the protein CASSITGSSYNEQFF. Full variable domain (remainder filled in from reference TRBV11-3 and TRBJ2-1): EAGVVQSPRYKIIEKKQPVAFWCNPISGHNTLYWYLQNLGQGPELLIRYENEEAVDDSQLPKDRFSAERLKGVDSTLKIQPAELGDSAVYLCASSITGSSYNEQFFGPGTRLTVL.

The gene calls are TRBV27 and TRBJ2-7, with 7 positions matching TRBD2. The V gene end was trimmed by 4 bases and the J gene end by 3 bases; junction bases not matched to a gene: 6. The CDR3 runs 14 residues. Per the germline V gene, CDR1 is MNHEY and CDR2 is SMNVEV (reference sequence). The CDR3: CASSSPGLSYEQYF. The CDR3 DNA reads TGTGCCAGCAGTTCGCCGGGACTAAGCTACGAGCAGTACTTC.